What follows are 15 T cell receptor beta chains derived from one specimen sequenced in a study of T cell responses to AZD1222 COVID-19 vaccine. The repertoire was sequenced with immunoSEQ multiplex PCR; TCRdb's copy has only in-frame clones and lacks some. The sample shows 46,000 or so clones, about nine tenths of them seen only once. The sequenced sample was peripheral blood, obtained 28 days after the second AZD1222 dose. Receptors were obtained from an adult who received the AZD1222 COVID-19 vaccine.

This chain joins TRBV19 and TRBJ1-1; D uncertain. The CDR3 is 12 residues long. The ends were cut back, 5 bases at V and 7 bases at J, with 11 bases in the middle. In germline, CDR1 is LNHDA, CDR2 SQIVND (reference sequence). Here the CDR3 reads CASSGQWGEAFF. The CDR3 DNA follows: TGTGCCAGTAGTGGCCAGTGGGGTGAAGCTTTCTTT.

V is TRBV19 and J is TRBJ2-3; 7 bases fit TRBD2. The CDR3 sequence is 15 residues long. The trim removed 2 bases at V and 1 base at J, leaving 3 bases unmatched. Germline values: CDR1 LNHDA, CDR2 SQIVND (reference sequence). The CDR3 protein is CASSISGAGTDTQYF. In DNA, the CDR3 is TGTGCCAGTAGTATAAGCGGGGCGGGCACAGATACGCAGTATTTT.

V usage is TRBV5-6 and J usage is TRBJ1-2; the D gene is possibly TRBD1 (6 bases). The CDR3 has 12 residues. V was cut by 3 bases and J by 5 bases, with 8 bases left in between. Germline CDR1 is SGHDT and CDR2 is YYEEEE. The CDR3 DNA reads TGTGCCAGCAGCTATAGGGGGTATGGCTACACCTTC. The encoded protein is CASSYRGYGYTF.

CDR3 protein: CASSSELLEKLFF. The DNA for the CDR3 is TGTGCCAGCAGCTCGGAGCTTCTTGAAAAACTGTTTTTT. The chain links TRBV11-2 to TRBJ1-4, with D uncertain. V was shortened by 4 bases and J by 7 bases, with 10 bases between the two germline ends. The CDR3 loop spans 13 amino acids. From germline, CDR1 is SGHAT and CDR2 FQNNGV.

The chain recombines TRBV5-1 with TRBJ2-1, with TRBD2 matching over 7 bases. Germline trimming cut 0 bases from V and 8 bases from J; bases unmatched to any gene: 2. Germline V CDR1 and CDR2: SGHRS, YFSETQ. This CDR3 comprises 13 residues. The CDR3 loop reads CASSLGLADEQFF. The CDR3 DNA is TGCGCCAGCAGCTTGGGACTAGCCGATGAGCAGTTCTTC.

The J gene is TRBJ2-5, the V gene TRBV9; TRBD1 matches 8 bases. This CDR3 contains 14 residues. V shed 2 bases, J shed 5 bases, and the junction held 5 bases outside the gene matches. CDR1 and CDR2 (germline): SGDLS, YYNGEE. This chain's CDR3 is CASSVGQGMETQYF. The CDR3 bases are TGTGCCAGCAGCGTTGGACAGGGAATGGAGACCCAGTACTTC.

This chain uses TRBV19 with TRBJ1-6; D is undetermined. The CDR3 runs to 16 residues. Trimming removed 4 bases from V and 7 bases from J, with 17 bases in between. In germline, CDR1 is LNHDA, CDR2 SQIVND (reference sequence). Written as DNA, the CDR3 is TGTGCCAGTAGTAATATGAGGGCCCTTGTGAATTCACCCCTCCACTTT. The encoded protein is CASSNMRALVNSPLHF.

This clone showed up just once. This chain connects TRBV2 to TRBJ1-2; D might be TRBD1 (6 bases). The CDR3 has 15 residues. The V gene lost 5 bases and the J gene lost 4 bases, with 17 bases spanning the gap. CDR1 SNHLY and CDR2 FYNNEI come from the germline V gene. CDR3 in DNA: TGTGCCAGCAGTTCACAGGGAGTCGTAAGCTATGGCTACACCTTC. Translated: CASSSQGVVSYGYTF.

The chain has TRBV6-2 or TRBV6-3 and TRBJ1-5, with 7 bases matching TRBD1. The junction had 6 bases not matched to a gene; V was cut back by 2 bases and J by 5 bases. The V gene's germline CDR1 is MNHEY and CDR2 SVGEGT. The CDR3 totals 15 residues. The CDR3 nucleotides are TGTGCCAGCAGTTACATCAGGGGGGTGGATCAGCCCCAGCATTTT. Translation gives CASSYIRGVDQPQHF.

The gene calls are TRBV6-5 and TRBJ2-7; tentatively, D is TRBD1 (6 bases). The CDR3 contains 15 residues. V shed 5 bases and J shed 2 bases, with 16 bases lying between them. Germline CDR1 MNHEY, CDR2 SVGAGI. The CDR3 region is CASSLQGLTAYEQYF. CDR3 DNA: TGTGCCAGCAGTCTACAGGGTTTAACGGCCTACGAGCAGTACTTC.

The chain joins TRBV5-1 to TRBJ1-1; D remains unclear. This CDR3 spans 14 amino acids. The germline V and J ends were trimmed by 0 bases and 9 bases, with 15 bases remaining between them. Germline CDR1 SGHRS, CDR2 YFSETQ. The CDR3 here is CASSLASPDPQAFF. Here the CDR3 DNA reads TGCGCCAGCAGCTTGGCGTCTCCTGACCCTCAAGCTTTCTTT.

A single count supports this clone. The rearrangement uses TRBV9 and TRBJ2-7, with D perhaps matching TRBD1 (5 bases). Germline V lookup: CDR1 SGDLS, CDR2 YYNGEE. CDR3 length equals 16 residues. V was pared by 0 bases and J by 6 bases, with 19 bases between. The DNA for the CDR3 is TGTGCCAGCAGCGTAGGTGCAAGGGGCGGCACGGCCGAGCAGTACTTC. It yields the protein CASSVGARGGTAEQYF. The full variable domain, rest sourced from reference TRBV9 and TRBJ2-7, is DSGVTQTPKHLITATGQRVTLRCSPRSGDLSVYWYQQSLDQGLQFLIQYYNGEERAKGNILERFSAQQFPDLHSELNLSSLELGDSALYFCASSVGARGGTAEQYFGPGTRLTVT.

The chain links TRBV10-3 to TRBJ1-1; D is uncertain. CDR1 is ENHRY, CDR2 SYGVKD, per germline. With 6 bases removed from V and 8 bases from J, the gap between germline ends came to 16 bases. The CDR3 extends over 13 amino acids. The CDR3 sequence is CAISRGSEWEAFF. The CDR3 DNA reads TGTGCCATCAGCCGGGGTTCAGAGTGGGAAGCTTTCTTT.

This chain joins TRBV10-3 and TRBJ1-2, with 9 bases that match TRBD1. Per the germline V gene, CDR1 is ENHRY and CDR2 is SYGVKD. V was pared by 8 bases and J by 4 bases, with 14 bases of the junction left unmatched. CDR3 length equals 16 residues. CDR3 region: CAISPDPGQGFYGYTF. The CDR3 bases are TGTGCCATCTCCCCTGATCCGGGACAGGGTTTCTATGGCTACACCTTC.

The chain joins TRBV10-3 to TRBJ1-1; D might be TRBD1 (5 bases). Germline V lookup: CDR1 ENHRY, CDR2 SYGVKD. Trimming removed 3 bases at V and 4 bases at J, with 9 bases between. The CDR3 runs to 13 residues. The CDR3 bases are TGTGCCATCAGTGAAATGGGGGGCACTGAAGCTTTCTTT. As protein: CAISEMGGTEAFF.